The clone carrying this T cell receptor beta chain has at least ten counts. The antigen remains undetermined. The source of the sample is a study of early T cells in non-severe SARS-CoV-2 infection. The overall study: Sequencing used unsorted whole-blood bulk RNA, so chains lack pairing. Study-level results: Missing private and CD4 specificities, VDJdb matching favored anti-spike CD8 responses.

Individual cDNA molecules received unique molecular identifiers. TCRdb called the 5' RACE reads again in MiXCR, with one record for every CDR3 protein. The table has about 88,000 distinct CDR3 sequences, under 15% seen once; the top ten hold about 5.5%. The CDR3 totals 14 residues. With 5 bases removed from V and 8 bases from J, the gap between germline ends came to 16 bases. The V gene is TRBV12-3 or TRBV12-4, the J gene TRBJ2-4, with D possibly TRBD2 on 5 matching bases. This receptor was identified in an adult who was a healthcare worker with PCR-confirmed SARS-CoV-2 infection or an uninfected control (not recorded which). The sequenced sample was whole blood. CDR3 in DNA: TGTGCCAGCAGTCGAATCGGAGGAAAGGACATTCAGTACTTC. Amino acids: CASSRIGGKDIQYF.